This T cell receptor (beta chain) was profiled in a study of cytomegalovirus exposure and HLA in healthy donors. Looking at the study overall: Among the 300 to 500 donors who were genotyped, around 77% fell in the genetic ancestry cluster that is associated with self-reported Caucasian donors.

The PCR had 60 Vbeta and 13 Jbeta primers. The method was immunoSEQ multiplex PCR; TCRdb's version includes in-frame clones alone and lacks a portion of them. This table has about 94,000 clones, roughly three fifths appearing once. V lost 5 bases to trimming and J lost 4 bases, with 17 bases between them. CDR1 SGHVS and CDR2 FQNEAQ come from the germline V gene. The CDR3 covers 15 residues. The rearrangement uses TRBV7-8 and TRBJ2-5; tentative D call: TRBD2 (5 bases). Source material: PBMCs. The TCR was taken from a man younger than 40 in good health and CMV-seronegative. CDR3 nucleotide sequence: TGTGCCAGCAGCCCGCCTACGGAGGCGGGAGAGACCCAGTACTTC. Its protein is CASSPPTEAGETQYF.